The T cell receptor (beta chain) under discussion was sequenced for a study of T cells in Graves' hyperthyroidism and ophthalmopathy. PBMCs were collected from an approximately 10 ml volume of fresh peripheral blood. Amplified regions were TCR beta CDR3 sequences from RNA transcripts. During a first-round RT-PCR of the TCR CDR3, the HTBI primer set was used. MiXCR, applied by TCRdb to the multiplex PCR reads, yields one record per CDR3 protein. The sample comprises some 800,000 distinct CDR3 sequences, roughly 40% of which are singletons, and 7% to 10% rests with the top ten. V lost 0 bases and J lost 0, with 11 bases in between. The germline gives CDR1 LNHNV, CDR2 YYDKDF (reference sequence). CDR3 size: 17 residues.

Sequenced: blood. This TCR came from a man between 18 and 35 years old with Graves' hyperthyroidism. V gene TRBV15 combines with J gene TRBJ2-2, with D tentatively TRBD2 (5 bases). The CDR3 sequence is CATSRDRGIANTGELFF. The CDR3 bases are TGTGCCACCAGCAGAGATCGGGGAATCGCGAACACCGGGGAGCTGTTTTTT.